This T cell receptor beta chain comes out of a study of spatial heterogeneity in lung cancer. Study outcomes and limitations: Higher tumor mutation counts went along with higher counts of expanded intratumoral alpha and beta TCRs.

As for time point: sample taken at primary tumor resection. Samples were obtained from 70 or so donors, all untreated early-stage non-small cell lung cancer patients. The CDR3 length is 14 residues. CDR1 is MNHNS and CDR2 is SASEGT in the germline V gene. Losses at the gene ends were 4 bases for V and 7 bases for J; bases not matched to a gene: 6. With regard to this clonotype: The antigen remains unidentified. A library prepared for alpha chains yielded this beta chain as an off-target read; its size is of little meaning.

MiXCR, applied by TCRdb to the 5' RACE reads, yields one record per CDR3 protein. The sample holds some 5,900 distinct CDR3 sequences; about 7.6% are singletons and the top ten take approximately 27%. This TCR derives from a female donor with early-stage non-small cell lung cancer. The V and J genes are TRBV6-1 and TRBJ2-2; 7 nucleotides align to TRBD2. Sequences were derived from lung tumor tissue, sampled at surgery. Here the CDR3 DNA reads TGTGCCAGCAGTGGTGGACTAGAGCACGGGGAGCTGTTTTTT. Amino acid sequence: CASSGGLEHGELFF.